Below are 8 T cell receptor beta chains sequenced from a single sample in a study of Ad26.COV2.S vaccination and SARS-CoV-2 variants. Repertoires were generated with immunoSEQ multiplex PCR, while TCRdb's copy carries only in-frame clones and drops some. The repertoire has about 420,000 clones, 85% to 90% of them found once; the top ten carry 3.6%. Treatment denoted: roughly 20 received Ad26.COV2.S at low or high dose, single or two shots; about 5 received placebo; per-sample allocation not given. Following the first vaccine or placebo injection, samples were taken on day 63. Here the sequenced sample was peripheral blood, taken in a trial of Ad26.COV2.S vaccine versus placebo. These receptors were obtained from a person between 18 and 60 years old who received the Ad26.COV2.S COVID-19 vaccine or a placebo.

The rearrangement joins TRBV3-1 (or the pseudogene TRBV3-2) to TRBJ1-1; 8 bases agree with TRBD1. Trimming at V came to 3 bases and at J to 3 bases, leaving 6 bases not matched to a gene. This CDR3 spans 15 amino acids. The germline V gene has CDR1 LGHDT and CDR2 YNNKEL (reference sequence). The chain's CDR3 is CASSQVGQADTEAFF. CDR3 coding DNA: TGTGCCAGCAGCCAGGTGGGACAGGCTGACACTGAAGCTTTCTTT.

V usage is TRBV11-1 and J usage is TRBJ2-7, with D possibly being TRBD1 (6 bases). V was trimmed by 5 bases and J by 4 bases, leaving 15 bases between them. Germline CDR1 is SGHAT and CDR2 is FQDESV (reference sequence). The CDR3 runs 14 residues. Here the CDR3 reads CASSHPGHPYEQYF. The DNA for the CDR3 is TGTGCCAGCAGCCACCCGGGACACCCGTACGAGCAGTACTTC.

The rearrangement links TRBV19 to TRBJ1-5, with D uncertain. The ends were cut back, 5 bases at V and 7 bases at J, with 12 bases in the middle. Germline V lookup: CDR1 LNHDA, CDR2 SQIVND (reference sequence). The CDR3 contains 13 residues. CDR3 nucleotide sequence: TGTGCCAGTAGTCTCGGTTTGGGGCAGCCCCAGCATTTT. This translates into CASSLGLGQPQHF.

The V call is TRBV7-3, the J call TRBJ1-2; D is unclear. CDR1 and CDR2 (germline): SGHTA, FQGTGA. V dropped 6 bases and J dropped 3 bases, with 8 bases sitting between them. The CDR3 contains 12 residues. CDR3 loop: CASSSGDYGYTF. CDR3 coding DNA: TGTGCCAGCAGTTCCGGAGACTATGGCTACACCTTC.

The rearrangement joins TRBV11-2 to TRBJ2-3; D uncertain. The CDR3 consists of 14 residues. Trimming stripped 1 base from V and 5 bases from J, with 10 bases between. Germline V CDR1 and CDR2: SGHAT, FQNNGV. In nucleotides, the CDR3 is TGTGCCAGCAGCTTAGGGACCACCATAGATACGCAGTATTTT. It encodes CASSLGTTIDTQYF.

The rearrangement joins TRBV30 to TRBJ1-4, with D possibly being TRBD1 (6 bases). The CDR3 totals 18 residues. With 5 bases removed from V and 0 bases from J, the gap between germline ends came to 22 bases. In germline, CDR1 is GTSNPN, CDR2 SVGIG (reference sequence). CDR3 bases: TGTGCCTGGTCAACCGGGACATATCGAATCACAACTAATGAAAAACTGTTTTTT. Translation: CAWSTGTYRITTNEKLFF.

The genes are TRBV7-9 and TRBJ2-7, with D unclear. The CDR3 consists of 14 residues. Per germline, CDR1 SEHNR and CDR2 FQNEAQ (reference sequence). V lost 1 base to trimming and J lost 2 bases, with 9 bases between them. The CDR3 DNA reads TGTGCCAGCAGCTTAGTTCTCCACCCCTACGAGCAGTACTTC. Translating it yields CASSLVLHPYEQYF.

This CDR3 is CASSIGSPSSYEQYF. The CDR3 DNA reads TGTGCCAGTAGTATTGGGTCACCTTCCTCCTACGAGCAGTACTTC. The V gene is TRBV19, the J gene TRBJ2-7; D gene ambiguous. Trimming removed 3 bases from V and 0 bases from J, with 12 bases in between. The CDR3 has 15 residues. Germline CDR1 LNHDA, CDR2 SQIVND (reference sequence).